This TCR beta chain was captured in a study of blood T cells in healthy people across ages. Study outcomes and limitations: Roughly linear declines in TCR beta diversity per million T cells occurred with age. Naive T cell percentage and TCR beta diversity correlated strongly. Higher diversity, along with more naive CD4+ cells, distinguished long-lived donors from aged donors. PBMCs left unsorted prevented a conclusive naive versus antigen-experienced comparison.

CDR3 length: 15 residues. Trimming pared 3 bases from V and 5 bases from J, leaving 16 bases between. Germline CDR1 reads SGHVS; CDR2 reads FNYEAQ. Then a second PCR, running about 7 to 11 cycles, was carried out with a sample-barcoded 5' primer and a J-beta primer mix. TCRdb called the 5' RACE reads again in MiXCR, with one record for every CDR3 protein. The sample has 1.5 million to 2 million distinct CDR3 sequences, 30% to 40% seen once. A remark on this clonotype: Its antigen is still unknown.

This chain links TRBV7-6 with TRBJ2-5, with D possibly matching TRBD2 (6 bases). The TCR originated in a young woman in good health. Material for sequencing was blood. The CDR3 loop reads CASSLGGTNAETQYF. The CDR3 coding sequence is TGTGCCAGCAGCTTGGGAGGAACCAATGCGGAGACCCAGTACTTC. Full variable domain (outside the CDR3, taken from reference TRBV7-6 and TRBJ2-5): GAGVSQSPRYKVTKRGQDVALRCDPISGHVSLYWYRQALGQGPEFLTYFNYEAQQDKSGLPNDRFSAERPEGSISTLTIQRTEQRDSAMYRCASSLGGTNAETQYFGPGTRLLVL.